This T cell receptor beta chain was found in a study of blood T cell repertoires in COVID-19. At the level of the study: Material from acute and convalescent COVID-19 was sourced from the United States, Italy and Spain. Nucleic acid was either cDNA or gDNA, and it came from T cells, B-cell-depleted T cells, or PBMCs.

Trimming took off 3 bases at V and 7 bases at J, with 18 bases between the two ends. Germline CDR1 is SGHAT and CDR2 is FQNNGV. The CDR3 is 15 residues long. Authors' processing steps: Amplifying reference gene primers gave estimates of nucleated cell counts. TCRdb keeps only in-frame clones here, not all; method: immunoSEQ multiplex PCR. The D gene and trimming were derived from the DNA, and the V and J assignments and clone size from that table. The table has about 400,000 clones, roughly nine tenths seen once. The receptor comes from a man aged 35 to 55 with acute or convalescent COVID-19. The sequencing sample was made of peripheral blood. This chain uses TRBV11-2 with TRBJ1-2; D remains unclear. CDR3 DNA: TGTGCCAGCAGCTTGGAGGCTTATGGGGTTGGTGGCTACACCTTC. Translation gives CASSLEAYGVGGYTF.